Detailed here is one T cell receptor (beta chain). It has no known antigen specificity. One base away there is no much larger clone; base qualities are not given. The sample's time point label, in plain terms: baseline, week 1 (first vaccination visit). The treatment or condition label for this specimen denotes: pre-vaccination baseline after standard-of-care therapy. The donors had newly diagnosed IDH1-mutant astrocytomas of WHO grade 3 or 4 that showed loss of nuclear ATRX. The samples were drawn from NOA16, a multicentre, single-arm, open-label phase I trial in Germany that tested a mutant IDH1 peptide vaccine in humans for the first time. For immunogenicity testing, the blood drawn at visit V03 was used as the baseline sample. Genomic DNA for TCRB sequencing was extracted from EDTA blood using the DNeasy Blood and Tissue Kit. These data come from a study of a mutant IDH1 vaccine in newly diagnosed glioma (TCRdb year 2021). In terms of the full investigation: Of the 25 to 35 treated patients, approximately 60% were male and about 40% were female, and a mean age of about 37 years was recorded. Longitudinal TCRB deep sequencing was done for 25 to 30 treated patients, wherever samples were available for exploratory analyses. Peripheral blood was collected at six visits: V03 (baseline), V05, V07, V10, V12 and V13. Prior to enrollment, standard therapy consisting of radiotherapy alone, temozolomide alone, or radiochemotherapy with temozolomide had been administered to patients, with the combination being received by most patients.

CDR1 and CDR2 (SGHRS, YFSETQ) derive from the germline V gene. The junction carries 17 bases between V and J, which are trimmed by 4 bases and 1 base respectively. The CDR3, from cysteine to phenylalanine, totals 16 residues. The only DNA kept is the CDR3, 48 bases in frame from the first base. Broader findings and caveats from the paper: Immune responses induced by the vaccine were seen in over 90% of patients across multiple MHC alleles. Changes in the top peripheral T cell clonotypes picked up by TCRB sequencing did not appear to be linked to pseudoprogression. PBMC samples for TCRB deep sequencing were selected based on availability. According to the authors, sample limitations meant that analyses of patient blood samples could not be reproduced.

Library generation was performed with the immunoSEQ multiplex PCR assay. Rearranged TCR beta chain sequences were amplified using the hsTCRB Kit according to the manufacturer's protocol. Sequencing of TCRB libraries was carried out on an Illumina MiSeq. The authors' pipeline ran thus. Demultiplexing, trimming and gene mapping were performed with the kit vendor's proprietary platform. In TCRdb, the immuneACCESS table is reduced to in-frame sequences with V and J assigned. These tables do not hold every clone; where another copy was compared, an unresolved V gene accounts for under half, and the others remain unexplained. V, J and clone size reflect that table, while D and trimming were determined from the DNA. The sample table lists tens of thousands of clones, more than 80% of them with a count of one. 2% to 3% of the sample belongs to the ten largest clones.

This TCR was recovered from a man in his forties with glioma. Recombination linked TRBV5-1 to TRBJ2-5; the D segment might be TRBD1 or TRBD2, since each matches 5 bases. Sequences were derived from PBMCs, sampled from a glioma patient treated with radiotherapy, temozolomide or both. The nucleotide sequence reads as follows: TGCGCCAGCAGCCCGGGGCTAGGGTGGGCCCAAGAGACCCAGTACTTC. Its coded protein is CASSPGLGWAQETQYF.